A single TCR beta chain is shown here with its context. What it recognizes is unknown. This sample is drawn from a study of PD-1 blockade in classical Hodgkin lymphoma. Study-wide points: Reports indicated that newly diagnosed patients had lower baseline TCR diversity than healthy donors did.

Relapse was seen in all patients after autologous stem cell transplantation, and brentuximab vedotin exposure was variable. Libraries were prepared by immunoSEQ multiplex PCR; TCRdb keeps only in-frame clonotypes and omits some of them. The data hold more than 70,000 clones, with roughly 91% observed a single time. The material was peripheral blood mononuclear cells (PBMCs), obtained before the second cycle of nivolumab. The source is a human donor with classical Hodgkin lymphoma.

The CDR3 loop is CASSLRVRNEQFF. The DNA for the CDR3 is TGTGCCAGCAGTCTCAGGGTTAGGAATGAGCAGTTCTTC. This sequence joins TRBV6-5 and TRBJ2-1, with a weak D call TRBD1 (5 bases). The CDR3 is 13 residues long. V gave up 5 bases and J gave up 7 bases, with 12 bases separating them. Germline lookup yields CDR1 MNHEY and CDR2 SVGAGI.